This TCR beta chain was retrieved from a study of shared clonotypes between healthy human individuals. Study-level background: Those who served as donors were a couple of women and a few men between the ages of 18 and 49. Whole-study findings and limits: Non-shared clonotypes had lower generation probabilities than clonotypes shared by all four sorted-subset donors.

Sequenced by immunoSEQ multiplex PCR; TCRdb stores in-frame clones only, minus some. The table records about 2.4 million clones, more than 85% of them present only once. Details on this clone: What it binds is not known.

CDR1 SGDLS and CDR2 YYNGEE come from the germline V gene. The CDR3 consists of 15 residues. Trimming removed 4 bases from V and 0 bases from J, with 11 bases in between. This clonotype was obtained from a man aged 18 to 30 in good health. Some clones in this sample may be carry-over from other donors' samples. V usage is TRBV9 and J usage is TRBJ2-1; D remains unclear. Input material: naive CD4+ T cells from PBMCs. This sample's subset: CD45RA+ positively selected. The CDR3 DNA reads as TGTGCCAGCAGCACCGCCGGTAGCTCCTACAATGAGCAGTTCTTC. Encoded protein: CASSTAGSSYNEQFF.